One sample yielded the 15 T cell receptor beta chains listed below, sequenced in a study of blood T cell repertoires in COVID-19. Sequenced by immunoSEQ multiplex PCR; TCRdb stores in-frame clones only, minus some. There are 250,000 or so clones in the sample; around nine tenths occur only once, and roughly 5% lies in the top ten. The sample was peripheral blood. The receptors shown here come from a woman in her fifties or sixties with COVID-19, enrolled during active disease.

The gene calls are TRBV7-8 and TRBJ1-6; possible D gene TRBD1, 6 bases. Germline lookup yields CDR1 SGHVS and CDR2 FQNEAQ. The V end lost 8 bases, the J end lost 7 bases, and 9 bases lay between the germline ends. The length of the CDR3 is 12 residues. The CDR3 DNA is TGTGCCAGCGGGACAAACAATTCACCCCTCCACTTT. It specifies CASGTNNSPLHF.

This chain connects TRBV3-1 (or the pseudogene TRBV3-2) to TRBJ2-1; D remains ambiguous. The germline gives CDR1 LGHDT, CDR2 YNNKEL (reference sequence). V dropped 4 bases and J dropped 7 bases, with 8 bases sitting between them. The CDR3 covers 12 residues. CDR3 loop: CASSPGRNEQFF. The CDR3 region has the DNA TGTGCCAGCAGCCCAGGTCGGAATGAGCAGTTCTTC.

This clone is a singleton in its sample. The V call is TRBV18, the J call TRBJ2-5, with 9 bases fitting TRBD2. V lost 5 bases to trimming and J lost 5 bases; unmatched junction nucleotides: 6. The CDR3 is made up of 14 amino acids. Germline V CDR1 and CDR2: KGHSH, LQKENI. The DNA of the CDR3 is TGTGCCAGCTCAGCCGGGACTAGCTGGGAGACCCAGTACTTC. It is translated as CASSAGTSWETQYF.

The DNA for the CDR3 is TGTGCCATCAGGCTGACAGGGGACACCTACGAGCAGTACTTC. This codes for CAIRLTGDTYEQYF. This chain connects TRBV10-3 to TRBJ2-7, with TRBD1 matching over 8 bases. Germline trimming cut 6 bases from V and 2 bases from J; bases unmatched to any gene: 6. Germline V gives CDR1 ENHRY, CDR2 SYGVKD. CDR3 size: 14 residues.

V gene TRBV5-1 combines with J gene TRBJ2-3; 16 positions match TRBD2. The CDR3 sequence is 19 residues long. Germline V CDR1 and CDR2: SGHRS, YFSETQ. V gave up 5 bases and J gave up 6 bases; unmatched junction bases: 15. DNA for the CDR3: TGCGCCAGCAGTCGAGGGCACCTGGGACTAGCGGGAGGGCTGGATACGCAGTATTTT. As protein: CASSRGHLGLAGGLDTQYF. The full variable domain, in which reference TRBV5-1 and TRBJ2-3 provide the parts outside the CDR3, is KAGVTQTPRYLIKTRGQQVTLSCSPISGHRSVSWYQQTPGQGLQFLFEYFSETQRNKGNFPGRFSGRQFSNSRSEMNVSTLELGDSALYLCASSRGHLGLAGGLDTQYFGPGTRLTVL.

To note about this clone: The sample has other DNA sequences that encode this CDR3 too. This chain uses TRBV7-2 with TRBJ2-1, with 9 bases identical to TRBD2. The CDR3 is 17 residues long. V dropped 2 bases and J dropped 9; count of bases not matched to a gene: 14. CDR1 SGHTA and CDR2 FQGNSA come from the germline V gene. CDR3 nucleotide sequence: TGTGCCAGCAGCTTAACGGGGGGGCGCGGGAGGGCCGGTGAGCAGTTCTTC. Translated: CASSLTGGRGRAGEQFF.

The chain carries TRBV28 and TRBJ1-1; D gene uncertain. The CDR3 contains 15 residues. Per the germline V gene, CDR1 is MDHEN and CDR2 is SYDVKM. Trimming cost V 5 bases and J 6 bases, with 19 bases left between them. The CDR3 is CASSAYDTGSAEAFF. The CDR3 nucleotides are TGTGCCAGCAGTGCGTACGACACGGGAAGCGCTGAAGCTTTCTTT.

The chain links TRBV7-3 to TRBJ2-2; perhaps TRBD1 as D (6 bases). Between the trimmed V and J ends, which lost 2 bases and 0 bases, there was a span of 10 bases. CDR3 length: 16 amino acids. The V gene's germline CDR1 is SGHTA and CDR2 FQGTGA. CDR3 sequence (DNA): TGTGCCAGCAGCTTATTGGGGGCTGCGAACACCGGGGAGCTGTTTTTT. Translation: CASSLLGAANTGELFF.

The chain has TRBV12-5 and TRBJ2-1; 7 bases fit TRBD1. CDR3 length: 14 amino acids. The V gene end was trimmed by 7 bases and the J gene end by 3 bases; junction bases not matched to a gene: 6. Germline values: CDR1 LGHNT, CDR2 FRNRAP. DNA for the CDR3: TGTGCTAGTGCCGAGGACAGGTACTACAATGAGCAGTTCTTC. It codes for CASAEDRYYNEQFF. The full variable domain, with the rest looked up from reference TRBV12-5 and TRBJ2-1, is DARVTQTPRHKVTEMGQEVTMRCQPILGHNTVFWYRQTMMQGLELLAYFRNRAPLDDSGMPKDRFSAEMPDATLATLKIQPSEPRDSAVYFCASAEDRYYNEQFFGPGTRLTVL.

For this clone: The same CDR3 is also encoded by other DNA sequences in this sample. The genes are TRBV20-1 and TRBJ2-1; TRBD2 matches at 8 bases. The V gene end was trimmed by 3 bases and the J gene end by 4 bases; junction bases not matched to a gene: 5. The CDR3 runs 14 residues. CDR1 DFQATT and CDR2 SNEGSKA come from the germline V gene (reference sequence). The DNA of the CDR3 is TGCAGTGCTAGTCTAGCGGGCGTTTACAATGAGCAGTTCTTC. Amino acid sequence: CSASLAGVYNEQFF.

This clone was recorded only once. This rearrangement joins TRBV3-1 (or the pseudogene TRBV3-2) to TRBJ2-1, with 10 nucleotides matching TRBD2. Trimming removed 3 bases from V and 1 base from J; junction bases left unmatched: 6. Germline V CDR1 and CDR2: LGHDT, YNNKEL (reference sequence). This CDR3 is built from 17 residues. The CDR3, as DNA: TGTGCCAGCAGCCATGCCGGTAGCGGGGGGTCCTACAATGAGCAGTTCTTC. Its protein is CASSHAGSGGSYNEQFF.

This clone occurred once. CDR3 sequence (DNA): TGCGCCAGCAGCTTGAGTAACGGGTACGAGCAGTACTTC. It specifies CASSLSNGYEQYF. The chain carries TRBV5-1 and TRBJ2-7; D not certain. V lost 1 base, J lost 4 bases, and 9 bases lay in between. This CDR3 contains 13 residues. Germline values: CDR1 SGHRS, CDR2 YFSETQ.

The rearrangement joins TRBV19 to TRBJ2-1; TRBD2 is a possible D gene (5 bases). This CDR3 is 15 amino acids long. CDR1 and CDR2 from the germline V gene are LNHDA and SQIVND (reference sequence). Trimming removed 1 base at V and 4 bases at J, with 11 bases between. The CDR3: CASSIGRLRYNEQFF. For the CDR3, the DNA is TGTGCCAGTAGTATAGGCCGACTACGTTACAATGAGCAGTTCTTC.

The genes are TRBV10-3 and TRBJ1-6; 7 positions match TRBD1. The J segment lost 8 bases and the V segment lost 4 bases, leaving 2 bases of the junction unmatched. This CDR3 is 13 amino acids long. Germline-derived CDR1 and CDR2 are ENHRY and SYGVKD. The CDR3 DNA reads as TGTGCCATCAGTGGACAGGGATATTCACCCCTCCACTTT. It specifies CAISGQGYSPLHF.

This clone was detected a few times. The V gene is TRBV7-9, the J gene TRBJ2-6; D is possibly TRBD2 (6 bases). Trimming took 4 bases from V and 3 from J, leaving 10 bases between them. The CDR3 runs 15 residues. Looked up from germline, CDR1 is SEHNR and CDR2 is FQNEAQ (reference sequence). The CDR3 loop is CASSSGTYGANVLTF. The CDR3 bases are TGTGCCAGCAGCTCGGGGACTTATGGGGCCAACGTCCTGACTTTC.